The T cell receptor (beta chain) described here comes from a study of T-cell memory formation after mild COVID-19. Whole-study context: Each donor largely had its own TCR clusters.

Using its own MiXCR run on the 5' RACE reads, TCRdb lists one record per CDR3 protein. The table has approximately 350,000 distinct CDR3 sequences, 25% to 30% seen once; the top ten hold less than 15%. This clonotype appeared many times. Its antigen is as yet unknown. Study conclusions and caveats: CD4+ contracting clones were found mainly in CM and EM, and CD8+ ones in EMRA. Some responding clones appeared in pre-infection memory, suggesting cross-reactive memory joined. Clones that contracted from day 15 to 85 were balanced CD4/CD8, while later expanders leaned CD4+.

CDR3 length: 13 residues. The V end was cut by 2 bases, the J end by 3 bases, with 7 bases between. Germline V gene data show CDR1 as SGHTA and CDR2 as FQGNSA. This clonotype was obtained from an adult woman who had mild COVID-19 (a few samples of this study predate the infection). Cell type and time point are not known. Sequenced sample: PBMCs or a T cell subset sorted from them (not recorded which). This sequence joins TRBV7-2 and TRBJ1-1; a weak D match, TRBD1 (5 bases). CDR3 sequence reads: CASSLLGHTEAFF. In DNA form, the CDR3 reads TGTGCCAGCAGCTTACTGGGACACACTGAAGCTTTCTTT.